The T cell receptor beta chain described here comes from a study of blood T cell repertoires in COVID-19. Across the study: Whether acute or convalescent, the COVID-19 samples came from the United States, Italy and Spain.

The participants were between roughly 18 and 89 years old and came from under 25 US areas. Participants had their cohort set by participant-reported clinical history. The V gene's germline CDR1 is LGHDT and CDR2 YNNKEL (reference sequence). Trimming took 7 bases from V and 4 from J; bases not matched to a gene: 11. This CDR3 is 15 amino acids long. Original methodology: Cell counts per sample came from amplifying reference gene primers. The data were produced by immunoSEQ multiplex PCR, yet TCRdb's version contains in-frame clones alone and is incomplete. V and J calls plus clone size are reproduced from that table; the DNA served to infer D and trimming. The sample yields almost 250,000 clones, around 89% seen once.

The sample was PBMCs or T cells enriched from blood (not recorded which). The TCR originated in a woman in her 30s who had recovered from COVID-19. The rearrangement joins TRBV3-1 (or the pseudogene TRBV3-2) to TRBJ2-7, with 9 bases that match TRBD2. The CDR3 nucleotides are TGTGCCAGCACCTTGGCGGGAGGGCCTGGATACGAGCAGTACTTC. The encoded protein is CASTLAGGPGYEQYF.